Listed below are T cell receptor beta chains from one sample, sequenced in a study of T-cell memory formation after mild COVID-19. From the 5' RACE reads, TCRdb called clonotypes with MiXCR, one entry per CDR3 protein. This repertoire shows 120,000 to 150,000 distinct CDR3 sequences, around 21% found once; its top ten account for 2% to 2.5%. Sequencing input: PBMCs or a T cell subset sorted from them (not recorded which). These receptors all stem from an adult woman who had mild COVID-19 (a few samples of this study predate the infection). Cell type and time point are not known. CDR3s include the opening cysteine and the closing phenylalanine or tryptophan. A D gene is named only where the DNA matches it firmly. For some rows the clone size is stated as once, few or many, or as a class when expanded; others skip it.

cdr3_aa: CATRSGSNTQYF
cdr3_nt: TGTGCCACCAGGAGTGGGTCCAATACGCAGTATTTT
d_call: NA
j_call: TRBJ2-3
v_call: TRBV24-1
clone_size: NA

cdr3_aa: CATSDSRPYNEQFF
cdr3_nt: TGTGCCACCAGTGATTCACGACCCTACAATGAGCAGTTCTTC
d_call: NA
j_call: TRBJ2-1
v_call: TRBV24-1
clone_size: few

cdr3_aa: CATSREGLYEQYF
cdr3_nt: TGTGCCACCAGCAGAGAAGGTTTATACGAGCAGTACTTC
d_call: NA
j_call: TRBJ2-7
v_call: TRBV15
clone_size: few

cdr3_aa: CASSSDDRELNYGYTF
cdr3_nt: TGCGCCAGCAGCTCCGATGACAGGGAACTTAACTATGGCTACACCTTC
d_call: TRBD1
j_call: TRBJ1-2
v_call: TRBV5-1
clone_size: few

cdr3_aa: CASRGLVAAGELFF
cdr3_nt: TGTGCCAGCAGAGGGTTGGTCGCCGCCGGGGAGCTGTTTTTT
d_call: NA
j_call: TRBJ2-2
v_call: TRBV2
clone_size: few

cdr3_aa: CASSQTLDTQYF
cdr3_nt: TGTGCCAGCAGCCAGACGTTGGATACGCAGTATTTT
d_call: NA
j_call: TRBJ2-3
v_call: TRBV7-2
clone_size: few

cdr3_aa: CAISDVGEQYF
cdr3_nt: TGTGCCATCAGCGACGTCGGGGAGCAGTACTTC
d_call: NA
j_call: TRBJ2-7
v_call: TRBV10-3
clone_size: NA

cdr3_aa: CASRGSGNTGELFF
cdr3_nt: TGTGCCAGCAGGGGTTCCGGGAACACCGGGGAGCTGTTTTTT
d_call: NA
j_call: TRBJ2-2
v_call: TRBV28
clone_size: few

cdr3_aa: CSVDRPQGTDTQYF
cdr3_nt: TGCAGCGTGGACAGGCCACAGGGCACAGATACGCAGTATTTT
d_call: TRBD1
j_call: TRBJ2-3
v_call: TRBV29-1
clone_size: NA

cdr3_aa: CASTSRGAGTEAFF
cdr3_nt: TGTGCCAGCACCAGCCGAGGGGCAGGCACTGAAGCTTTCTTT
d_call: NA
j_call: TRBJ1-1
v_call: TRBV2
clone_size: NA

cdr3_aa: CASSDLGKLFF
cdr3_nt: TGTGCCAGCAGTGATTTAGGAAAACTGTTTTTT
d_call: NA
j_call: TRBJ1-4
v_call: TRBV6-1
clone_size: NA

cdr3_aa: CASSTGFTGSEQFF
cdr3_nt: TGTGCCAGCAGCACGGGGTTCACAGGGAGTGAGCAGTTCTTC
d_call: NA
j_call: TRBJ2-1
v_call: TRBV21-1
clone_size: NA

cdr3_aa: CASSYERTGTFYNEQFF
cdr3_nt: TGTGCCAGCAGTTACGAGAGGACAGGGACGTTCTACAATGAGCAGTTCTTC
d_call: TRBD1
j_call: TRBJ2-1
v_call: TRBV6-5
clone_size: few

cdr3_aa: CASSLGGLAGGTDTQYF
cdr3_nt: TGTGCCAGCAGCTTAGGGGGACTAGCGGGAGGCACAGATACGCAGTATTTT
d_call: TRBD2
j_call: TRBJ2-3
v_call: TRBV7-2
clone_size: NA

cdr3_aa: CASSQAGTRTGELFF
cdr3_nt: TGTGCCAGCAGCCAGGCCGGGACTAGAACCGGGGAGCTGTTTTTT
d_call: TRBD2
j_call: TRBJ2-2
v_call: TRBV14
clone_size: NA

cdr3_aa: CASSVEPRGTEAFF
cdr3_nt: TGTGCCAGCAGCGTAGAGCCCAGGGGTACTGAAGCTTTCTTT
d_call: NA
j_call: TRBJ1-1
v_call: TRBV9
clone_size: few

cdr3_aa: CASSTTGAYEQYF
cdr3_nt: TGTGCCAGCAGTACGACAGGGGCCTACGAGCAGTACTTC
d_call: TRBD1
j_call: TRBJ2-7
v_call: TRBV12-3/TRBV12-4
clone_size: few

cdr3_aa: CSATSGTYGYTF
cdr3_nt: TGCAGCGCGACGTCAGGGACCTATGGCTACACCTTC
d_call: NA
j_call: TRBJ1-2
v_call: TRBV29-1
clone_size: NA

cdr3_aa: CATTPQGPEYTEAFF
cdr3_nt: TGTGCCACCACCCCACAGGGGCCAGAGTACACTGAAGCTTTCTTT
d_call: TRBD1
j_call: TRBJ1-1
v_call: TRBV24-1
clone_size: few

cdr3_aa: CASSMFAPTIFHEQFF
cdr3_nt: TGTGCCAGTAGTATGTTCGCCCCGACGATCTTCCATGAGCAGTTCTTC
d_call: NA
j_call: TRBJ2-1
v_call: TRBV19
clone_size: NA

cdr3_aa: CSAGSEQYF
cdr3_nt: TGCAGTGCCGGGAGCGAGCAGTACTTC
d_call: NA
j_call: TRBJ2-7
v_call: TRBV20-1
clone_size: few

cdr3_aa: CASRTSGRAYEQYF
cdr3_nt: TGTGCCAGCAGAACGAGTGGCAGGGCCTACGAGCAGTACTTC
d_call: NA
j_call: TRBJ2-7
v_call: TRBV6-2/TRBV6-3
clone_size: few

cdr3_aa: CSVEPPGQGKYEQYF
cdr3_nt: TGCAGCGTTGAACCCCCGGGACAGGGGAAGTACGAGCAGTACTTC
d_call: TRBD1
j_call: TRBJ2-7
v_call: TRBV29-1
clone_size: few

cdr3_aa: CASSPGWDRGEKLFF
cdr3_nt: TGTGCCAGCAGCCCGGGATGGGACAGGGGGGAAAAACTGTTTTTT
d_call: TRBD1
j_call: TRBJ1-4
v_call: TRBV7-8
clone_size: NA

cdr3_aa: CASGYIGTQPQHF
cdr3_nt: TGTGCCAGCGGTTACATCGGGACTCAGCCCCAGCATTTT
d_call: NA
j_call: TRBJ1-5
v_call: TRBV6-1
clone_size: NA

cdr3_aa: CSVSGRLNTEAFF
cdr3_nt: TGCAGCGTTTCGGGCAGACTAAACACTGAAGCTTTCTTT
d_call: NA
j_call: TRBJ1-1
v_call: TRBV29-1
clone_size: NA

cdr3_aa: CASSSAGSEDTQYF
cdr3_nt: TGTGCCAGCAGTTCGGCGGGGAGCGAGGATACGCAGTATTTT
d_call: NA
j_call: TRBJ2-3
v_call: TRBV6-6
clone_size: few

cdr3_aa: CASSRTSGRVDTQYF
cdr3_nt: TGTGCCAGCAGCCGGACTAGCGGGAGGGTGGATACGCAGTATTTT
d_call: TRBD2
j_call: TRBJ2-3
v_call: TRBV14
clone_size: few

cdr3_aa: CASSQDGRTGAGETQYF
cdr3_nt: TGCGCCAGCAGCCAAGATGGCAGGACAGGGGCGGGAGAGACCCAGTACTTC
d_call: TRBD1
j_call: TRBJ2-5
v_call: TRBV4-1
clone_size: few

cdr3_aa: CASSFDGPAQPQHF
cdr3_nt: TGTGCCAGCAGTTTCGACGGACCCGCTCAGCCCCAGCATTTT
d_call: NA
j_call: TRBJ1-5
v_call: TRBV12-3/TRBV12-4
clone_size: NA

cdr3_aa: CASSIAKGTGDAGANVLTF
cdr3_nt: TGTGCCAGTAGTATAGCAAAGGGGACAGGGGACGCTGGGGCCAACGTCCTGACTTTC
d_call: TRBD1
j_call: TRBJ2-6
v_call: TRBV19
clone_size: few

cdr3_aa: CASSSDTGSYNEQFF
cdr3_nt: TGTGCCAGCAGCTCCGATACGGGGTCATACAATGAGCAGTTCTTC
d_call: NA
j_call: TRBJ2-1
v_call: TRBV7-3
clone_size: few

cdr3_aa: CASSSYQRQATYNEQFF
cdr3_nt: TGTGCCAGCAGCTCATACCAACGACAGGCGACCTACAATGAGCAGTTCTTC
d_call: NA
j_call: TRBJ2-1
v_call: TRBV7-6
clone_size: few

cdr3_aa: CASSLDSVQETQYF
cdr3_nt: TGTGCCAGCAGCTTAGACAGCGTCCAAGAGACCCAGTACTTC
d_call: NA
j_call: TRBJ2-5
v_call: TRBV5-8
clone_size: few

cdr3_aa: CASSSSSGGGNNEQFF
cdr3_nt: TGTGCCAGCAGCTCCTCTAGCGGAGGGGGGAACAATGAGCAGTTCTTC
d_call: NA
j_call: TRBJ2-1
v_call: TRBV7-3
clone_size: few

cdr3_aa: CASSEGRAAYEQYF
cdr3_nt: TGCGCCAGCAGTGAGGGCAGGGCGGCCTACGAGCAGTACTTC
d_call: NA
j_call: TRBJ2-7
v_call: TRBV10-1
clone_size: NA

cdr3_aa: CASSVVQGGSRNTEAFF
cdr3_nt: TGTGCCAGCAGCGTCGTCCAGGGGGGGTCCAGGAACACTGAAGCTTTCTTT
d_call: TRBD1
j_call: TRBJ1-1
v_call: TRBV9
clone_size: many

cdr3_aa: CATSRGMNTEAFF
cdr3_nt: TGTGCCACCAGTAGAGGGATGAACACTGAAGCTTTCTTT
d_call: NA
j_call: TRBJ1-1
v_call: TRBV24-1
clone_size: NA

cdr3_aa: CASSLATAGASYEQYF
cdr3_nt: TGTGCCAGCAGCTTAGCGACAGCGGGAGCTTCCTACGAGCAGTACTTC
d_call: TRBD2
j_call: TRBJ2-7
v_call: TRBV7-2
clone_size: many

cdr3_aa: CASSDGDIQETQYF
cdr3_nt: TGCGCCAGCAGCGACGGGGACATTCAAGAGACCCAGTACTTC
d_call: NA
j_call: TRBJ2-5
v_call: TRBV5-1
clone_size: few

cdr3_aa: CASSQPTGTSTGELFF
cdr3_nt: TGCGCCAGCAGCCAACCGACAGGGACATCGACCGGGGAGCTGTTTTTT
d_call: TRBD1
j_call: TRBJ2-2
v_call: TRBV4-3
clone_size: NA

cdr3_aa: CASSLGTGWSTEAFF
cdr3_nt: TGTGCCAGCAGTTTAGGGACAGGGTGGTCCACTGAAGCTTTCTTT
d_call: TRBD1
j_call: TRBJ1-1
v_call: TRBV12-3/TRBV12-4
clone_size: many

cdr3_aa: CASLYPGGYEQYF
cdr3_nt: TGTGCCAGCCTCTACCCGGGAGGCTACGAGCAGTACTTC
d_call: TRBD2
j_call: TRBJ2-7
v_call: TRBV6-2/TRBV6-3
clone_size: NA

cdr3_aa: CASSPPVKGKSGDGYTF
cdr3_nt: TGTGCCAGCTCACCACCGGTTAAGGGGAAGAGCGGCGACGGCTACACCTTC
d_call: NA
j_call: TRBJ1-2
v_call: TRBV18
clone_size: NA

cdr3_aa: CASSQGGGTSYNEQFF
cdr3_nt: TGTGCCAGCAGCCAAGGCGGGGGCACCTCCTACAATGAGCAGTTCTTC
d_call: NA
j_call: TRBJ2-1
v_call: TRBV4-2
clone_size: few

cdr3_aa: CSAPSPGPTASGYTF
cdr3_nt: TGCAGTGCCCCCTCCCCGGGCCCCACAGCAAGTGGCTACACCTTC
d_call: NA
j_call: TRBJ1-2
v_call: TRBV20-1
clone_size: many

cdr3_aa: CASSEVLEGNTEAFF
cdr3_nt: TGTGCCAGCAGTGAAGTATTGGAGGGGAACACTGAAGCTTTCTTT
d_call: NA
j_call: TRBJ1-1
v_call: TRBV2
clone_size: once

cdr3_aa: CASSYIIGSSYNEQFF
cdr3_nt: TGTGCCAGCAGTTACATTATCGGGTCATCCTACAATGAGCAGTTCTTC
d_call: NA
j_call: TRBJ2-1
v_call: TRBV6-5
clone_size: few

cdr3_aa: CASSQDPQGYGQGSTDTQYF
cdr3_nt: TGTGCCAGCAGCCAAGATCCCCAAGGGTACGGACAGGGGAGCACAGATACGCAGTATTTT
d_call: TRBD1
j_call: TRBJ2-3
v_call: TRBV4-2
clone_size: NA

cdr3_aa: CASSPGTGALLEAFF
cdr3_nt: TGCGCCAGCAGCCCGGGGACAGGGGCCCTACTAGAAGCTTTCTTT
d_call: TRBD1
j_call: TRBJ1-1
v_call: TRBV5-1
clone_size: NA

cdr3_aa: CASSLRLAPDNEQFF
cdr3_nt: TGTGCCAGCAGCTTACGACTAGCCCCTGACAATGAGCAGTTCTTC
d_call: TRBD2
j_call: TRBJ2-1
v_call: TRBV7-3
clone_size: NA

cdr3_aa: CASSHSRGLAGSSYNEQFF
cdr3_nt: TGCGCCAGCAGCCATTCCCGGGGACTAGCGGGCTCCTCCTACAATGAGCAGTTCTTC
d_call: TRBD2
j_call: TRBJ2-1
v_call: TRBV4-3
clone_size: few

cdr3_aa: CASSRSGTGAETQYF
cdr3_nt: TGTGCCAGTAGTAGATCCGGGACAGGGGCAGAGACCCAGTACTTC
d_call: TRBD1
j_call: TRBJ2-5
v_call: TRBV19
clone_size: few

cdr3_aa: CASSSRTGTGELFF
cdr3_nt: TGTGCCAGCAGCTCTCGGACTGGAACCGGGGAGCTGTTTTTT
d_call: NA
j_call: TRBJ2-2
v_call: TRBV7-3
clone_size: few

cdr3_aa: CASSVIDTQYF
cdr3_nt: TGTGCCAGCAGTGTTATAGATACGCAGTATTTT
d_call: NA
j_call: TRBJ2-3
v_call: TRBV2
clone_size: NA